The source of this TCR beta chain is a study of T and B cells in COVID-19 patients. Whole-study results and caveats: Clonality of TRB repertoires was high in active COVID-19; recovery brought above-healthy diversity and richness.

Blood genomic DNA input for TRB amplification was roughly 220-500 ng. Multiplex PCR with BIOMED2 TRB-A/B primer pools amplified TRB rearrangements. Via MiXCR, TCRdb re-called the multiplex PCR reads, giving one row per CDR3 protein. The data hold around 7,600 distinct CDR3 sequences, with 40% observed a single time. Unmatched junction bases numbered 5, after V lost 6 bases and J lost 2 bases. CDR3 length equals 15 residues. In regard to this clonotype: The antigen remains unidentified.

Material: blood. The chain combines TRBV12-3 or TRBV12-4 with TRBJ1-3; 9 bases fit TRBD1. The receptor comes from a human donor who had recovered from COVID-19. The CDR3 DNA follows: TGTGCCAGCAGCTCCGGGGACAGGGCTGGAAACACCATATATTTT. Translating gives CASSSGDRAGNTIYF.